This T cell receptor beta chain came from a study of blood T cells in healthy people across ages. Points from the study as a whole: Diversity estimates drawn from one million T cells were deemed underestimates.

V gave up 6 bases and J gave up 12 bases; unmatched junction bases: 9. CDR1 and CDR2 from the germline V gene are SNHLY and FYNNEI. The CDR3 contains 12 residues. Donors gave around 10 milliliters of peripheral blood apiece. For the second PCR, which ran for about 6 to 11 cycles, a sample-barcoded 5' primer and a J-beta primer mix were used. Unique molecular identifiers of 12 random nucleotides labeled each cDNA. TCRdb reprocessed the 5' RACE reads with MiXCR, giving one entry per CDR3 protein. The sample includes 1.5 million or so distinct CDR3 sequences, about 43% of them seen just once. Concerning this clonotype: Its antigen is unknown.

The chain carries TRBV2 and TRBJ2-7; 9 nucleotides align to TRBD1. The receptor was isolated from a woman aged 18-29 years in good health. The sample taken for sequencing was blood. CDR3 sequence reads: CASRQDRGVAYF. In nucleotides, the CDR3 is TGTGCCAGCAGGCAGGACAGGGGTGTAGCGTACTTC.